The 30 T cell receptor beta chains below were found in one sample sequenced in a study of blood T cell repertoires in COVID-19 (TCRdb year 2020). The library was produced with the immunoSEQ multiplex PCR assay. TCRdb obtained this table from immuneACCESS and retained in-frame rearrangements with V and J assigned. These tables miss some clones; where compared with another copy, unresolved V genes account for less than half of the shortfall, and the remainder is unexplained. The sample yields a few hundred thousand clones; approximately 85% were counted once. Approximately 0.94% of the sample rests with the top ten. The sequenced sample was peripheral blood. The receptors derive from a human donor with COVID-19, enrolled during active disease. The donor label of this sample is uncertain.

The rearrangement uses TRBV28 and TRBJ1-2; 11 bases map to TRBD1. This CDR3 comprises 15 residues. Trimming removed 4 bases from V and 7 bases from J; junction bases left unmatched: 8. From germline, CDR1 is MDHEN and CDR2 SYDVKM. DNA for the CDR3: TGTGCCAGCAGTTCACGGGCCGGGACAGGGGGTGGCTACACCTTC. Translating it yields CASSSRAGTGGGYTF.

CDR3 amino acids: CASRRGGSNQPQHF. DNA of the CDR3: TGTGCCAGCAGACGCGGGGGGAGCAATCAGCCCCAGCATTTT. The V and J genes are TRBV6-5 and TRBJ1-5; D perhaps matches TRBD1 (5 bases). Germline V gives CDR1 MNHEY, CDR2 SVGAGI. There are 14 residues in the CDR3. The V end was cut by 6 bases, the J end by 1 base, with 10 bases between.

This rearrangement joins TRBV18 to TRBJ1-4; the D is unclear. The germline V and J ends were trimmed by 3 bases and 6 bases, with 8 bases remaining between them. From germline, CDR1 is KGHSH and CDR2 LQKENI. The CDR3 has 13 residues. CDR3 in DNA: TGTGCCAGCTCACCCTCCGGGGATGAAAAACTGTTTTTT. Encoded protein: CASSPSGDEKLFF.

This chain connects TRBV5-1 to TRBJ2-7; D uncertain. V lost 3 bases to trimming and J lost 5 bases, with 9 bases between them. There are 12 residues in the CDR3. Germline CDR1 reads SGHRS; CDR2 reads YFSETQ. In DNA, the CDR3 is TGCGCCAGCAGCTATTCTTTCCACGAGCAGTACTTC. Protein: CASSYSFHEQYF.

The CDR3 DNA sequence: TGTGCCAGCAGAAAGCGGGAGGCCCTTAATGAGCAGTTCTTC. Amino acids: CASRKREALNEQFF. The chain uses TRBV28 and TRBJ2-1, with 9 bases that match TRBD2. Germline V gives CDR1 MDHEN, CDR2 SYDVKM. The CDR3 contains 14 residues. The ends lost 6 bases at V and 7 bases at J; junction bases unmatched: 7.

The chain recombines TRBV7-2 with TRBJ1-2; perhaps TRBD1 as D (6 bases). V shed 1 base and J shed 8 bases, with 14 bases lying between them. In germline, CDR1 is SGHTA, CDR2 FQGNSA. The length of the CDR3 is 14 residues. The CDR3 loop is CASSLDMNRAGYTF. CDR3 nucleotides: TGTGCCAGCAGCTTAGATATGAACAGGGCCGGCTACACCTTC.

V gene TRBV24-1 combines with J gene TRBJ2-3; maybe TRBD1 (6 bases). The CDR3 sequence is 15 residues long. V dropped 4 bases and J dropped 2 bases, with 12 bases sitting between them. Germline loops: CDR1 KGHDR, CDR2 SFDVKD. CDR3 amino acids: CATSDRRTVTDTQYF. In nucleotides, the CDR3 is TGTGCCACCAGTGACCGGAGGACAGTCACAGATACGCAGTATTTT.

Here the CDR3 DNA reads TGTGCCACCAGTGATCACGGGACTAGCGGGGGTGTGGAGACCCAGTACTTC. Translating it yields CATSDHGTSGGVETQYF. The chain joins TRBV24-1 to TRBJ2-5, with 14 bases aligning to TRBD2. This CDR3 contains 17 residues. The junction had 7 bases not matched to a gene; V was cut back by 3 bases and J by 5 bases. Germline CDR1 and CDR2: KGHDR and SFDVKD.

The CDR3 here is CASSLLTLGQGDEKLFF. CDR3 nucleotides: TGTGCCAGCAGCTTATTAACGTTGGGACAGGGGGATGAAAAACTGTTTTTT. The V gene is TRBV7-8, the J gene TRBJ1-4; 11 nucleotides match TRBD1. Germline V gene data show CDR1 as SGHVS and CDR2 as FQNEAQ. The CDR3 length is 17 residues. J lost 6 bases, V lost 2 bases, and 8 bases had no gene match. The full variable domain, with the rest looked up from reference TRBV7-8 and TRBJ1-4, is GAGVSQSPRYKVAKRGQDVALRCDPISGHVSLFWYQQALGQGPEFLTYFQNEAQLDKSGLPSDRFFAERPEGSVSTLKIQRTQQEDSAVYLCASSLLTLGQGDEKLFFGSGTQLSVL.

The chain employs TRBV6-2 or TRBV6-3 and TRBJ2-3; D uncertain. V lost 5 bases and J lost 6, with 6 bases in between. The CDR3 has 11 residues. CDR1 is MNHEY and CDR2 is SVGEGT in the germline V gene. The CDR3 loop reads CASSPQDTQYF. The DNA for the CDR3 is TGTGCCAGCAGTCCGCAGGATACGCAGTATTTT.

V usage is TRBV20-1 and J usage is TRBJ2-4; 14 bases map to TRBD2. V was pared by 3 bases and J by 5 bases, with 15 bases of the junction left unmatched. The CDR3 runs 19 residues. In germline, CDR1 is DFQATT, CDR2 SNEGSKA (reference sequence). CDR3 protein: CSASFPGLAGGRTQNIQYF. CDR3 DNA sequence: TGCAGTGCTAGTTTCCCCGGACTAGCGGGAGGTCGGACACAAAACATTCAGTACTTC.

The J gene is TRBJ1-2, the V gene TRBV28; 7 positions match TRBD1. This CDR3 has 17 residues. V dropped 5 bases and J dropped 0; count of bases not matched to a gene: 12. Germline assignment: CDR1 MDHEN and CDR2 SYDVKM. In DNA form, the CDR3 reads TGTGCCAGCAGTGAGGGGACAGCCTTTTCTTCTAACTATGGCTACACCTTC. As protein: CASSEGTAFSSNYGYTF.

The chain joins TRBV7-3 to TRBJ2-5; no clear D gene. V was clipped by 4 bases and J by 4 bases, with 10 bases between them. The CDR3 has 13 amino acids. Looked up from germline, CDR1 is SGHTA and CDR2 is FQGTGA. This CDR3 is CASSSSHGETQYF. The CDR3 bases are TGTGCCAGCAGCTCCTCTCACGGAGAGACCCAGTACTTC.

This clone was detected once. The CDR3 protein is CASRLDSGERGYTF. Written as DNA, the CDR3 is TGTGCCAGCAGATTGGACAGCGGAGAAAGAGGCTACACCTTC. The chain links TRBV28 to TRBJ1-2; D might be TRBD1 (6 bases). This CDR3 is 14 amino acids long. The germline CDR1 and CDR2 sequences are MDHEN and SYDVKM. V dropped 6 bases and J dropped 8 bases, with 19 bases sitting between them.

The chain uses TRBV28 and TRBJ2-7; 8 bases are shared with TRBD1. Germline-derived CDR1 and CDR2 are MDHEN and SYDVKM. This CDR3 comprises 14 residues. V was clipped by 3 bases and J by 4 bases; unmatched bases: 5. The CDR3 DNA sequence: TGTGCCAGCAGTTTCACAGGGGGGTTTTACGAGCAGTACTTC. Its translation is CASSFTGGFYEQYF.

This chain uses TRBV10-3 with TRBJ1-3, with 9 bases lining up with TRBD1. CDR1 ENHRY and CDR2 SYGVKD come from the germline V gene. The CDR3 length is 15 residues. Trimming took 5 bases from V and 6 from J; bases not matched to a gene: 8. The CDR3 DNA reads TGTGCCATCAGTCAAGACAGGGGGAGCTTAAACACCATATATTTT. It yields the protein CAISQDRGSLNTIYF.

The CDR3 spells CASSLRTGPTGELFF. The CDR3 nucleotides are TGTGCCAGCAGCTTGCGGACAGGCCCGACCGGGGAGCTGTTTTTT. The gene calls are TRBV7-2 and TRBJ2-2, with TRBD1 matching over 7 bases. V was pared by 3 bases and J by 5 bases, with 6 bases of the junction left unmatched. The CDR3 covers 15 residues. In germline, CDR1 is SGHTA, CDR2 FQGNSA.

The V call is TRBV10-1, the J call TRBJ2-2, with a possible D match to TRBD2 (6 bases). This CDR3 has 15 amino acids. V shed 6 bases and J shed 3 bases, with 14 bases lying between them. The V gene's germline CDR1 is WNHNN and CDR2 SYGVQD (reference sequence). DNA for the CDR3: TGCGCCAGCAGCCCCGGGACTTCCTACACCGGGGAGCTGTTTTTT. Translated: CASSPGTSYTGELFF.

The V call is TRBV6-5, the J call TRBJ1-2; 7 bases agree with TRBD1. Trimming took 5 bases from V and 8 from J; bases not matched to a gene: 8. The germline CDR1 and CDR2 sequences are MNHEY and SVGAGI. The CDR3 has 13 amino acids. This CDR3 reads CASSLTGDQGYTF. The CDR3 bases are TGTGCCAGCAGTCTCACAGGGGATCAGGGCTACACCTTC.

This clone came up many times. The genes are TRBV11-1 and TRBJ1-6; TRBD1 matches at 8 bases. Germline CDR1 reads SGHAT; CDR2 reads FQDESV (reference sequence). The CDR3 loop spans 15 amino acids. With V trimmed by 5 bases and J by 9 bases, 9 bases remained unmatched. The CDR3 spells CASSPGQGAPSPLHF. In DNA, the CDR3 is TGTGCCAGCAGCCCGGGGCAGGGGGCGCCTTCACCCCTCCACTTT. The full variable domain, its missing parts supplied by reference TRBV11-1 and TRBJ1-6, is EAEVAQSPRYKITEKSQAVAFWCDPISGHATLYWYRQILGQGPELLVQFQDESVVDDSQLPKDRFSAERLKGVDSTLKIQPAELGDSAMYLCASSPGQGAPSPLHFGNGTRLTVT.

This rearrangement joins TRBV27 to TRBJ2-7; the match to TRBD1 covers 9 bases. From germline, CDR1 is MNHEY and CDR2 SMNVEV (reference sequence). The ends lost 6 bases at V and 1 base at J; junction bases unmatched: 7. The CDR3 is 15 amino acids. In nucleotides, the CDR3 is TGTGCCAGCAGCCCGGGACAGGGAAAATCCTACGAGCAGTACTTC. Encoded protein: CASSPGQGKSYEQYF.

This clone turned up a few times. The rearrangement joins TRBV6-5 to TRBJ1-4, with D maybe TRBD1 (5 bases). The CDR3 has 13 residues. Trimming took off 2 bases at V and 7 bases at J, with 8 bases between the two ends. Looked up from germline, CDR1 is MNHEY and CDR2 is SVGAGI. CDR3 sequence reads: CASSYVTAEKLFF. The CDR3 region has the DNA TGTGCCAGCAGTTACGTGACAGCTGAAAAACTGTTTTTT.

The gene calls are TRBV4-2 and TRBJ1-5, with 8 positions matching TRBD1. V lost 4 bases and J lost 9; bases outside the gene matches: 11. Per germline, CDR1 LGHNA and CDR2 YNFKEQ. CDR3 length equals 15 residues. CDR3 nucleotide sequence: TGTGCCAGCAGCCCGGACCTGGACAGGGACGCGCCCCAGCATTTT. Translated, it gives CASSPDLDRDAPQHF.

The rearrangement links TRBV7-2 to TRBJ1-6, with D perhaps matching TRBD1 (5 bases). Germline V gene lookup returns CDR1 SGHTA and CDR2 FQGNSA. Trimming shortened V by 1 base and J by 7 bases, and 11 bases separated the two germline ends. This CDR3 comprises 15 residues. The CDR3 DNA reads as TGTGCCAGCAGCTTAGAGACAGCGTCCAATTCACCCCTCCACTTT. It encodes CASSLETASNSPLHF.

The CDR3: CASSVEGLNTEAFF. The CDR3, as DNA: TGTGCCAGCAGCGTAGAGGGGTTGAACACTGAAGCTTTCTTT. The V call is TRBV9, the J call TRBJ1-1; possible D gene TRBD1, 5 bases. Trimming took 0 bases from V and 0 from J, leaving 6 bases between them. The CDR3 totals 14 residues. The germline V gene has CDR1 SGDLS and CDR2 YYNGEE.

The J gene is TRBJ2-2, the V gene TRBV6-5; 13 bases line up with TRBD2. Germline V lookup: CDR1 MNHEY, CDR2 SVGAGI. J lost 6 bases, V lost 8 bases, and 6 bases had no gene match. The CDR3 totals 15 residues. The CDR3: CASVGLAGVPGELFF. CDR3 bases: TGTGCCAGCGTCGGACTAGCGGGAGTACCCGGGGAGCTGTTTTTT.

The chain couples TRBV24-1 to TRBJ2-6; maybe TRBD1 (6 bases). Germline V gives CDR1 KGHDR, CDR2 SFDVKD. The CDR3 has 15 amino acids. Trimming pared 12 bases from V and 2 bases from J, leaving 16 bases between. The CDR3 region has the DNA TGTGCCGCCGCACCGAGGGGGACTGGGGCCAACGTCCTGACTTTC. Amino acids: CAAAPRGTGANVLTF.

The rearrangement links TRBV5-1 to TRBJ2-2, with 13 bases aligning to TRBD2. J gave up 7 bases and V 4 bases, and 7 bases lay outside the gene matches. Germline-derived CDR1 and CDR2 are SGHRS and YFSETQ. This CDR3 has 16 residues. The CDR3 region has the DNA TGCGCCAGCAGCACCCGGACTAGCGGGAGCGGCGGGGAGCTGTTTTTT. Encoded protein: CASSTRTSGSGGELFF.

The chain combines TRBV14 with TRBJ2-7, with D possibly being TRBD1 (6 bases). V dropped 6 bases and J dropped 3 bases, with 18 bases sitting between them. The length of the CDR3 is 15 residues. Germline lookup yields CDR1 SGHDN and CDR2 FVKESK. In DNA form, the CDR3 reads TGTGCCAGCAGTCCCGATACAGGGACCGACTACGAGCAGTACTTC. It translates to CASSPDTGTDYEQYF.

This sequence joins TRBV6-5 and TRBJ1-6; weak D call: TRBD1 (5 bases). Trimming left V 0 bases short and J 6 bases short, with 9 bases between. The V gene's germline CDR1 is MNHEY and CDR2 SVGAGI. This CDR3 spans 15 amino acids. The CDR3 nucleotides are TGTGCCAGCAGTTACTCGAACAGGCGTAATTCACCCCTCCACTTT. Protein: CASSYSNRRNSPLHF.